This entry lists 25 T cell receptor beta chains sequenced from one sample in a study of shared clonotypes between healthy human individuals. TCRdb keeps only in-frame clones here, not all; method: immunoSEQ multiplex PCR. The top ten hold less than 40% of the sample, which has roughly 700,000 clones, roughly 87% seen once. What was sequenced was memory CD8+ T cells from PBMCs. Stated subset: CD45RO+ cells pooled with CCR7-negative TemRA cells. These receptors all come from a man aged 18 to 35 in good health. Some clones in this sample may be carry-over from other donors' samples.

The chain uses TRBV19 and TRBJ1-5; tentatively, D is TRBD1 (5 bases). Trimming cost V 2 bases and J 4 bases, with 12 bases left between them. The germline CDR1 and CDR2 sequences are LNHDA and SQIVND (reference sequence). The CDR3 spans 15 residues. CDR3 sequence: CASSIWAGGNQPQHF. The CDR3 nucleotides read TGTGCCAGTAGTATATGGGCGGGGGGGAATCAGCCCCAGCATTTT.

V and J are TRBV27 and TRBJ1-1, with 7 bases matching TRBD1. Germline V gene data show CDR1 as MNHEY and CDR2 as SMNVEV (reference sequence). V lost 0 bases and J lost 2; bases outside the gene matches: 6. This CDR3 has 16 residues. The DNA for the CDR3 is TGTGCCAGCAGTTTATCTACCCGACAGGGTAACACTGAAGCTTTCTTT. Its protein is CASSLSTRQGNTEAFF.

This chain links TRBV4-1 with TRBJ1-2; 9 bases line up with TRBD1. The CDR3 runs to 15 residues. Germline V CDR1 and CDR2: MGHRA, YSYEKL. Trimming took 3 bases from V and 6 from J; bases not matched to a gene: 8. The DNA for the CDR3 is TGCGCCAGCAGCCACCCCCGGGACAGGGTGAATGGCTACACCTTC. Its protein product is CASSHPRDRVNGYTF.

The rearrangement joins TRBV4-3 to TRBJ1-2, with a possible D match to TRBD1 (5 bases). The germline gives CDR1 LGHNA, CDR2 YSLEER. The CDR3 extends over 15 amino acids. Trimming removed 1 base at V and 5 bases at J, with 14 bases between. For the CDR3, the DNA is TGCGCCAGCAGCCAAGGCGCCGCGGGGGAGTATGGCTACACCTTC. It is translated as CASSQGAAGEYGYTF.

A note on this clone: Other DNA sequences in the sample encode the same CDR3. The genes are TRBV28 and TRBJ2-7; 10 nucleotides match TRBD2. Germline CDR1 MDHEN, CDR2 SYDVKM. The length of the CDR3 is 14 residues. The junction had 2 bases not matched to a gene; V was cut back by 3 bases and J by 3 bases. This CDR3 reads CASSFGLAVYEQYF. CDR3 sequence (DNA): TGTGCCAGCAGTTTTGGACTAGCGGTCTACGAGCAGTACTTC.

This rearrangement joins TRBV4-1 to TRBJ2-1; 8 bases align to TRBD1. The V gene end was trimmed by 4 bases and the J gene end by 5 bases; junction bases not matched to a gene: 10. This CDR3 contains 16 residues. The V gene's germline CDR1 is MGHRA and CDR2 YSYEKL. CDR3 residues: CASSPTDRAVHNEQFF. The CDR3 region has the DNA TGCGCCAGCAGCCCAACGGACAGGGCGGTCCACAATGAGCAGTTCTTC.

The gene calls are TRBV6-5 and TRBJ2-1, with D hard to call. The CDR3 length is 11 residues. V was pared by 1 base and J by 7 bases, with 2 bases between. Germline V CDR1 and CDR2: MNHEY, SVGAGI. CDR3 loop: CASSYFNEQFF. Here the CDR3 DNA reads TGTGCCAGCAGTTACTTTAATGAGCAGTTCTTC.

The CDR3 DNA reads TGTGCCAGCAGCTTGGGGGTTCAGGGGAGCACCGGGGAGCTGTTTTTT. It yields the protein CASSLGVQGSTGELFF. This chain links TRBV5-6 with TRBJ2-2, with D maybe TRBD1 (6 bases). Trimming removed 0 bases at V and 4 bases at J, with 13 bases between. Germline CDR1 SGHDT, CDR2 YYEEEE. The CDR3 is 16 residues long.

In its sample, this clone was seen a few times. This chain links TRBV10-3 with TRBJ1-1, with 9 bases fitting TRBD1. The germline V gene encodes CDR1 ENHRY and CDR2 SYGVKD. The CDR3 loop spans 12 amino acids. V trimming: 11 bases; J trimming: 1 base; junction bases outside the gene matches: 2. This CDR3 reads CASGQGNTEAFF. The CDR3 DNA reads TGTGCCTCGGGACAGGGGAACACTGAAGCTTTCTTT.

The chain is built from TRBV19 and TRBJ2-6; TRBD1 is a possible D gene (5 bases). Germline-derived CDR1 and CDR2 are LNHDA and SQIVND (reference sequence). V gave up 6 bases and J gave up 4 bases, with 16 bases separating them. This CDR3 comprises 16 residues. The CDR3 loop reads CASRTFRTTGANVLTF. Written as DNA, the CDR3 is TGTGCCAGTAGGACATTCCGGACAACGGGGGCCAACGTCCTGACTTTC.

This chain links TRBV7-9 with TRBJ1-2, with D tentatively TRBD1 (5 bases). Trimming cost V 1 base and J 0 bases, with 9 bases left between them. The CDR3 runs to 15 residues. Germline V lookup: CDR1 SEHNR, CDR2 FQNEAQ (reference sequence). CDR3 sequence: CASSLEAGPNYGYTF. CDR3 in DNA: TGTGCCAGCAGCTTAGAGGCGGGGCCTAACTATGGCTACACCTTC.

J is TRBJ2-3 and V is TRBV6-1, with 7 positions matching TRBD2. Looked up from germline, CDR1 is MNHNS and CDR2 is SASEGT. The CDR3 length is 16 residues. The trim removed 2 bases at V and 5 bases at J, leaving 10 bases unmatched. The CDR3 DNA follows: TGTGCCAGCAGTGAAACCCCCGGGAGGAGAAGAGATACGCAGTATTTT. This sequence encodes CASSETPGRRRDTQYF.

The chain joins TRBV7-9 to TRBJ1-2; TRBD1 might be the D (5 bases). V was trimmed by 5 bases and J by 0 bases, leaving 10 bases between them. The CDR3 runs to 14 residues. Germline assignment: CDR1 SEHNR and CDR2 FQNEAQ (reference sequence). Here the CDR3 reads CASSQPGTNYGYTF. CDR3 nucleotide sequence: TGTGCCAGCAGCCAACCAGGGACTAACTATGGCTACACCTTC.

This clone was counted a single time. The chain uses TRBV7-9 and TRBJ1-1, with a possible D match to TRBD1 (6 bases). This CDR3 has 14 residues. V lost 3 bases and J 4 bases, leaving 12 bases between the germline ends. The germline V gene has CDR1 SEHNR and CDR2 FQNEAQ (reference sequence). The CDR3 nucleotides read TGTGCCAGCAGCTTGAAAGGGGGTTTCACTGAAGCTTTCTTT. This translates into CASSLKGGFTEAFF.

This sequence joins TRBV7-8 and TRBJ1-2; 9 bases are a match to TRBD1. The CDR3 loop spans 13 amino acids. With 5 bases clipped from V and 7 bases from J, the junction kept 5 bases outside the gene matches. The germline V gene encodes CDR1 SGHVS and CDR2 FQNEAQ. In DNA, the CDR3 is TGTGCCAGCAGCCCGGACAGGGGAGCTGGCTACACCTTC. It encodes CASSPDRGAGYTF.

The chain joins TRBV28 to TRBJ2-3, with 15 bases lining up with TRBD2. The CDR3 consists of 16 residues. Losses at the gene ends were 4 bases for V and 4 bases for J; bases not matched to a gene: 3. CDR1 MDHEN and CDR2 SYDVKM come from the germline V gene. CDR3 loop: CASSSGLAGGPDTQYF. CDR3 nucleotide sequence: TGTGCCAGCAGTTCTGGACTAGCGGGAGGGCCAGATACGCAGTATTTT.

V and J are TRBV10-1 and TRBJ1-2; TRBD1 aligns across 8 bases. The CDR3 extends over 13 amino acids. The V gene end was trimmed by 10 bases and the J gene end by 4 bases; junction bases not matched to a gene: 8. The germline V gene has CDR1 WNHNN and CDR2 SYGVQD (reference sequence). CDR3 DNA sequence: TGCGCCATTACTGACAGGGGAGGCTATGGCTACACCTTC. Amino acid sequence: CAITDRGGYGYTF.

The chain has TRBV5-1 and TRBJ1-2; no reliable D call. V was pared by 2 bases and J by 2 bases, with 7 bases between. Germline lookup yields CDR1 SGHRS and CDR2 YFSETQ. The CDR3 sequence is 13 residues long. The CDR3 bases are TGCGCCAGCAGCTTATCCCAGAACTATGGCTACACCTTC. Residues: CASSLSQNYGYTF.

The chain employs TRBV4-3 and TRBJ2-7; 7 bases are shared with TRBD2. Germline values: CDR1 LGHNA, CDR2 YSLEER. J gave up 4 bases and V 1 base, and 7 bases lay outside the gene matches. The CDR3 length is 15 residues. The CDR3 loop is CASSQVYGRNYEQYF. As DNA, the CDR3 is TGCGCCAGCAGCCAAGTATACGGGAGGAATTACGAGCAGTACTTC.

J is TRBJ2-1 and V is TRBV19; TRBD1 matches 8 bases. The CDR3 spans 15 residues. CDR1 LNHDA and CDR2 SQIVND come from the germline V gene (reference sequence). V shed 5 bases, J shed 6 bases, and the junction held 9 bases outside the gene matches. Here the CDR3 reads CASSSAGGLFNEQFF. Here the CDR3 DNA reads TGTGCCAGTAGTTCGGCAGGGGGCTTATTCAATGAGCAGTTCTTC.

This sequence joins TRBV12-5 and TRBJ2-5; 7 nucleotides match TRBD2. Germline V gives CDR1 LGHNT, CDR2 FRNRAP. CDR3 length equals 13 residues. The V and J ends lost 9 bases and 3 bases, in that order; junction bases with no gene match: 7. The CDR3 region has the DNA TGTGCTAGCGCCCGGGACTACGAAGAGACCCAGTACTTC. Translated, it gives CASARDYEETQYF.

The chain combines TRBV18 with TRBJ2-7; TRBD1 aligns across 9 bases. Germline V gene sequence: CDR1 KGHSH, CDR2 LQKENI. The CDR3 totals 14 residues. Germline trimming cut 3 bases from V and 4 bases from J; bases unmatched to any gene: 4. In DNA, the CDR3 is TGTGCCAGCTCACCCCGGGACAGGGAATACGAGCAGTACTTC. Translation gives CASSPRDREYEQYF.

This chain joins TRBV29-1 and TRBJ2-7, with TRBD1 identical over 7 bases. Trimming removed 2 bases from V and 7 bases from J; junction bases left unmatched: 11. CDR1 is SQVTM and CDR2 is ANQGSEA in the germline V gene. The CDR3 is 14 amino acids. In nucleotides, the CDR3 is TGCAGCGTTGAAAAACGGGACAGTTCTATGGAGCAGTACTTC. Translation: CSVEKRDSSMEQYF.

J is TRBJ2-2 and V is TRBV10-2, with 11 positions matching TRBD1. With V trimmed by 2 bases and J by 7 bases, 3 bases remained unmatched. This CDR3 has 15 amino acids. The germline gives CDR1 WSHSY, CDR2 SAAADI. CDR3 sequence reads: CASSEGQGAIGELFF. As DNA, the CDR3 is TGCGCCAGCAGTGAGGGACAGGGGGCAATCGGGGAGCTGTTTTTT.

This clone was counted once. This chain uses TRBV12-5 with TRBJ1-3, with D uncertain. V lost 3 bases to trimming and J lost 4 bases, with 4 bases between them. CDR1 LGHNT and CDR2 FRNRAP come from the germline V gene. This CDR3 has 12 amino acids. CDR3 protein: CASGFGGNTIYF. In DNA form, the CDR3 reads TGTGCTAGTGGTTTTGGAGGAAACACCATATATTTT.